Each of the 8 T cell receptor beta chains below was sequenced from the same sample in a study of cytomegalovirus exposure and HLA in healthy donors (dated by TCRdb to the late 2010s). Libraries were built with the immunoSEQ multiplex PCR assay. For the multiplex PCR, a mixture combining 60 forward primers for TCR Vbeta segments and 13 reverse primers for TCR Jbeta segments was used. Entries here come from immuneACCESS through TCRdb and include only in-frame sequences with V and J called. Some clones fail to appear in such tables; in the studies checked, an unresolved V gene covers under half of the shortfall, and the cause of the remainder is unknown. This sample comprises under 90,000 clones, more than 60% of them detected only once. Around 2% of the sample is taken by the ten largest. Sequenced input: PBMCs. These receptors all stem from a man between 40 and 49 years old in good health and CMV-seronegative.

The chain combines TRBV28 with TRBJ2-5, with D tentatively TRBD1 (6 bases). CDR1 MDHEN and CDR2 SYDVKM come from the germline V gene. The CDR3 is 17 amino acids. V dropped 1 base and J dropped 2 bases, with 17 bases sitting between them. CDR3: CASSLFRPGTKQETQYF. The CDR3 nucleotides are TGTGCCAGCAGTTTATTTAGGCCCGGGACAAAGCAAGAGACCCAGTACTTC.

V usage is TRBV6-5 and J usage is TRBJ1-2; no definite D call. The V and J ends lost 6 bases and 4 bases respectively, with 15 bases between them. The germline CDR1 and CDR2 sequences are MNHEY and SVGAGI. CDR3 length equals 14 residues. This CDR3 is CASRGPGSTYGYTF. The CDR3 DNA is TGTGCCAGCAGAGGCCCCGGGAGCACCTATGGCTACACCTTC.

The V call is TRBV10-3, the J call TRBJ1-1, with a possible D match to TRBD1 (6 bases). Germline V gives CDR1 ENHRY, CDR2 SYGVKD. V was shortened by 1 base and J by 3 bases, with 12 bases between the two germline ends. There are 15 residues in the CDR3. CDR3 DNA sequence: TGTGCCATCAGTGAGTGGGGGGGGCGGGACACTGAAGCTTTCTTT. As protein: CAISEWGGRDTEAFF.

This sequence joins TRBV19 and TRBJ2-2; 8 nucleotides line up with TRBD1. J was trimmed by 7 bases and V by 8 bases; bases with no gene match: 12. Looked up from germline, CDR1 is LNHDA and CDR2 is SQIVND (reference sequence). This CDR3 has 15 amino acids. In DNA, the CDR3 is TGTGCCAGTCTCTTGGGTCCAGGGGGCGGCGGGGAGCTGTTTTTT. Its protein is CASLLGPGGGGELFF.

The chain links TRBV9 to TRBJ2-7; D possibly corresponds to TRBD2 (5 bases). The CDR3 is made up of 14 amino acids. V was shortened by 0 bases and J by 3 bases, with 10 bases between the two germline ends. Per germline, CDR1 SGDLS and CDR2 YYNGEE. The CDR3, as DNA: TGTGCCAGCAGCGTAGGAAGAGGGAACTACGAGCAGTACTTC. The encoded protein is CASSVGRGNYEQYF.

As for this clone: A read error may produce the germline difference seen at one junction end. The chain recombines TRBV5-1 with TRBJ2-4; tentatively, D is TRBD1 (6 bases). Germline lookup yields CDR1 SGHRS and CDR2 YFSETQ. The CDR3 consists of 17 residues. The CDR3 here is CVSSLRSLQGTQNIQYF. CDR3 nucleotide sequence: TGCGTCAGCAGCTTGAGGTCGCTACAGGGAACCCAAAACATTCAGTACTTC. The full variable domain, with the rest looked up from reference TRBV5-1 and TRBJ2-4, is KAGVTQTPRYLIKTRGQQVTLSCSPISGHRSVSWYQQTPGQGLQFLFEYFSETQRNKGNFPGRFSGRQFSNSRSEMNVSTLELGDSALYLCVSSLRSLQGTQNIQYFGAGTRLSVL.

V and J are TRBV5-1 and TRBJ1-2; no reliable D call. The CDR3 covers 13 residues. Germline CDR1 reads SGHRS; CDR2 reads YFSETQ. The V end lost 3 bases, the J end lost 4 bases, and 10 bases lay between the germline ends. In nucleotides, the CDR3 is TGCGCCAGCAGCTACGATAGTTCCTATGGCTACACCTTC. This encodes CASSYDSSYGYTF.

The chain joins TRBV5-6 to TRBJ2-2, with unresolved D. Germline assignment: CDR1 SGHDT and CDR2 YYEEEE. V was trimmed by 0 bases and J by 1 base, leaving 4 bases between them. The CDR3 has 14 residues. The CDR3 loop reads CASSLAGNTGELFF. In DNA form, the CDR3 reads TGTGCCAGCAGCTTGGCAGGGAACACCGGGGAGCTGTTTTTT.